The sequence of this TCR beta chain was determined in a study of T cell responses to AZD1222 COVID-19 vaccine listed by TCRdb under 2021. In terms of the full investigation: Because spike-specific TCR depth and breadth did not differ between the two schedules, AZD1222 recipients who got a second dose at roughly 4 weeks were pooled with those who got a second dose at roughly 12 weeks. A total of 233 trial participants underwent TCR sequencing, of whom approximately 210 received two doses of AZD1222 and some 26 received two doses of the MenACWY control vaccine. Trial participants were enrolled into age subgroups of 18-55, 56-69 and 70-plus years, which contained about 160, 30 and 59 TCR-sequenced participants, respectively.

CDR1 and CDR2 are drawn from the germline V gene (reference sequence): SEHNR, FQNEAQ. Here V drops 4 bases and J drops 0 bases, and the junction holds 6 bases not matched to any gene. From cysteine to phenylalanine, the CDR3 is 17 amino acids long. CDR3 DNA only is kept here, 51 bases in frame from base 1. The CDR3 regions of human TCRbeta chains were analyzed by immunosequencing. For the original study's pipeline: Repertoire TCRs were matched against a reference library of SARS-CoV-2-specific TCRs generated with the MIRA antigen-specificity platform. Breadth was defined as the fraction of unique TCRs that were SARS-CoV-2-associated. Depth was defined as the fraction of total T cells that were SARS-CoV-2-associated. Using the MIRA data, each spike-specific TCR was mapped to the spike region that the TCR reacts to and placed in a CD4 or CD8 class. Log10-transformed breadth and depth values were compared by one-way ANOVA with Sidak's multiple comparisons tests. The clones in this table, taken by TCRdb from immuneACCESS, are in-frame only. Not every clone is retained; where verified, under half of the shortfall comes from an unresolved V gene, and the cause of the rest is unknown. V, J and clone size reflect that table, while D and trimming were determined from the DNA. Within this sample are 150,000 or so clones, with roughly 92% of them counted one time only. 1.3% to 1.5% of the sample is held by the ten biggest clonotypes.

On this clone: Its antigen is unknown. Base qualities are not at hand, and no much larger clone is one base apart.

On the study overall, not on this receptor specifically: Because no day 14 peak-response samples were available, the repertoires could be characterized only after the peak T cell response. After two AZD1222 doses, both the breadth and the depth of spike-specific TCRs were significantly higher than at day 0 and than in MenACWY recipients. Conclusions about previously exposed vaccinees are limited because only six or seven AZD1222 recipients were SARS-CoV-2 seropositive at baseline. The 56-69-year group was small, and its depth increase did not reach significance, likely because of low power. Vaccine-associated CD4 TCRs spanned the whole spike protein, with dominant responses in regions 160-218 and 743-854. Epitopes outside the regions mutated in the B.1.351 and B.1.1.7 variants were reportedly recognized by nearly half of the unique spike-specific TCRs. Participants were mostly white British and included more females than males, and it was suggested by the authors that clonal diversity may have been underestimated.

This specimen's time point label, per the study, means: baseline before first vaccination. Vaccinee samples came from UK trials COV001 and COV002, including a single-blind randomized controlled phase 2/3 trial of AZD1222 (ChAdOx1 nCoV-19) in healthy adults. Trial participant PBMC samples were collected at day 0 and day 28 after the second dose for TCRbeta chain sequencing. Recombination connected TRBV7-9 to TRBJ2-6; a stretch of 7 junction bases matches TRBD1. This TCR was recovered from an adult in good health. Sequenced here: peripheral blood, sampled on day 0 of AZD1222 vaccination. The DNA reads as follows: TGTGCCAGCAGCTGGCAGGGGGTCGCCTCTGGGGCCAACGTCCTGACTTTC. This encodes CASSWQGVASGANVLTF.